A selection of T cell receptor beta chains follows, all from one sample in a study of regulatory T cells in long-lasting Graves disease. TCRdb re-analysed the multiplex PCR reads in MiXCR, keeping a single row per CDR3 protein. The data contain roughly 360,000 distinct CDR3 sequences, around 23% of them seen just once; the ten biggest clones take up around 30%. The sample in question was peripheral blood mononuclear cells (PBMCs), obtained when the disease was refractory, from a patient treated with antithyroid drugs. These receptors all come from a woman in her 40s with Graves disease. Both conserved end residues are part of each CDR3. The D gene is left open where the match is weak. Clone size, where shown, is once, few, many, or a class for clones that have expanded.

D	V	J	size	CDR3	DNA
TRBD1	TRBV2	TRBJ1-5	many	CASSLSRDSYFFSNQPQHF	TGTGCCAGCAGTCTTAGCCGGGACAGCTACTTTTTTAGCAATCAGCCCCAGCATTTT
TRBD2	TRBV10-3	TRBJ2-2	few	CAISGTSGRHTGELFF	TGTGCCATCAGTGGGACTAGCGGGAGGCACACCGGGGAGCTGTTTTTT
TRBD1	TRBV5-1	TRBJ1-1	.	CASSLRTGATEAFF	TGCGCCAGCAGCCTCCGGACAGGGGCCACTGAAGCTTTCTTT
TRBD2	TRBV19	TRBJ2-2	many	CASSSRTRANTGELFF	TGTGCCAGTAGTTCCCGGACTAGAGCGAACACCGGGGAGCTGTTTTTT
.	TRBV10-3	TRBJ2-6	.	CAISPQVDSGANVLTF	TGTGCCATCTCTCCCCAAGTCGACTCTGGGGCCAACGTCCTGACTTTC
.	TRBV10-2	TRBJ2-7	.	CASSDDGYEQYF	TGCGCCAGCAGCGATGACGGCTACGAGCAGTACTTC
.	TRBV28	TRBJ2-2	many	CASSYRDSFTGELFF	TGTGCCAGCAGTTACCGGGACTCTTTCACCGGGGAGCTGTTTTTT
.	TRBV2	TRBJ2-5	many	CASSPHYQTGRETQYF	TGTGCCAGCAGTCCCCACTATCAAACAGGGAGGGAGACCCAGTACTTC
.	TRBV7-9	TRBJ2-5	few	CASSLEEGAQYF	TGTGCCAGCAGCTTAGAAGAAGGGGCCCAGTACTTC
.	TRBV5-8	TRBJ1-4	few	CASSSRDAGGEKLFF	TGTGCCAGCAGCTCTAGGGACGCTGGAGGGGAAAAACTGTTTTTT
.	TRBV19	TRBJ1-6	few	CARIPAGDSPLHF	TGTGCCAGGATCCCCGCGGGGGATTCACCCCTCCACTTT
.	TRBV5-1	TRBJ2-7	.	CASSLDGSLYEQYF	TGCGCCAGCAGCTTGGACGGGTCCCTCTACGAGCAGTACTTC
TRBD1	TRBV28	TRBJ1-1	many	CASSFLGQGFTEAFF	TGTGCCAGCAGTTTTTTGGGACAGGGGTTCACTGAAGCTTTCTTT
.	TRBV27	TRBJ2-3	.	CASSPYIRISGAEGGTDTQYF	TGTGCCAGCAGTCCCTATATCCGGATTTCGGGGGCCGAAGGGGGCACAGATACGCAGTATTTT
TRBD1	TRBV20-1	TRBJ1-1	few	CSARVQGGYTEAFF	TGCAGTGCTAGGGTCCAGGGGGGATATACTGAAGCTTTCTTT
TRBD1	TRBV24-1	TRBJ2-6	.	CATSEWDRPTGANVLTF	TGTGCCACCAGTGAGTGGGACAGACCTACTGGGGCCAACGTCCTGACTTTC
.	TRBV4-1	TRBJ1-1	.	CASSLGLGFTEAFF	TGCGCCAGCAGCCTCGGTCTGGGGTTCACTGAAGCTTTCTTT
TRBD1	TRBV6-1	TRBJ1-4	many	CASSPGQGDEKLFF	TGTGCCAGCAGTCCGGGACAGGGGGATGAAAAACTGTTTTTT
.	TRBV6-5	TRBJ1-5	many	CASSYRRKGEDQPQHF	TGTGCCAGCAGTTACCGAAGGAAGGGGGAGGATCAGCCCCAGCATTTT
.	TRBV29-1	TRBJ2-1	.	CSVGGRLVHEQFF	TGCAGCGTTGGGGGGAGACTAGTCCATGAGCAGTTCTTC
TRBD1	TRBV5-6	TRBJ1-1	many	CASSLPTGATEAFF	TGTGCCAGCAGCCTTCCGACAGGGGCGACTGAAGCTTTCTTT
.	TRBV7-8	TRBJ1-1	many	CASRLSGVENTEAFF	TGTGCCAGCAGACTTTCCGGGGTCGAGAACACTGAAGCTTTCTTT
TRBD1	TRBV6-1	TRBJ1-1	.	CASSTTGLNTEAFF	TGTGCCAGCAGCACGACAGGGTTGAACACTGAAGCTTTCTTT
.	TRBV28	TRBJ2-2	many	CASRNANTGELFF	TGTGCCAGCAGAAATGCGAACACCGGGGAGCTGTTTTTT
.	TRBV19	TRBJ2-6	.	CASGALGANVLTF	TGTGCCAGCGGGGCGCTGGGGGCCAACGTCCTGACTTTC
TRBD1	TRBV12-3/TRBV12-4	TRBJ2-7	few	CASSLGDRRVYEQYF	TGTGCCAGCAGTTTAGGGGACAGGAGGGTATACGAGCAGTACTTC
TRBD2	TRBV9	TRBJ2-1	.	CASSVDPSGTYNEQFF	TGTGCCAGCAGCGTGGATCCTAGCGGCACTTACAATGAGCAGTTCTTC
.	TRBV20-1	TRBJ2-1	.	CSASTGRGFDEQFF	TGCAGTGCCTCCACCGGCAGGGGCTTTGATGAGCAGTTCTTC
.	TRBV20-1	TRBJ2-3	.	CSARAFGGRDTQYF	TGCAGTGCTAGAGCCTTTGGCGGAAGGGATACGCAGTATTTT
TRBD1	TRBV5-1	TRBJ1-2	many	CASSPGTGFGYTF	TGCGCCAGCAGCCCCGGGACAGGGTTCGGCTACACCTTC
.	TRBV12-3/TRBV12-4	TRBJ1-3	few	CASSLGVDTIYF	TGTGCCAGCAGTTTAGGCGTCGACACCATATATTTT
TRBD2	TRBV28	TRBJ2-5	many	CASSFLGTSQETQYF	TGTGCCAGCAGTTTCTTGGGGACTAGCCAAGAGACCCAGTACTTC
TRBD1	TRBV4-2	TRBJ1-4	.	CASSQRLRGRDEKLFF	TGTGCCAGCAGCCAACGACTCAGGGGGAGGGATGAAAAACTGTTTTTT
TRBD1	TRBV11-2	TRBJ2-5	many	CASSNGTGEETQYF	TGTGCCAGCAGTAACGGGACAGGGGAGGAGACCCAGTACTTC
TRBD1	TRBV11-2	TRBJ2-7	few	CASSTLGTGTYEQYF	TGTGCCAGCAGCACCCTCGGGACAGGGACTTACGAGCAGTACTTC
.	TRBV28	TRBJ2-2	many	CASSSWVSAGELFF	TGTGCCAGCAGTTCATGGGTTTCGGCCGGGGAGCTGTTTTTT
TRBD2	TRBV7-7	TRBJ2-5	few	CASSPSPSGQETQYF	TGTGCTAGCAGCCCCTCCCCTAGCGGCCAAGAGACCCAGTACTTC
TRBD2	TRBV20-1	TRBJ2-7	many	CSARKVVAGVGEQYF	TGCAGTGCTAGGAAAGTGGTAGCGGGAGTCGGTGAGCAGTACTTC
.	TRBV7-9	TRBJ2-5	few	CASRKLGRETQYF	TGTGCCAGCAGAAAACTAGGCCGGGAGACCCAGTACTTC
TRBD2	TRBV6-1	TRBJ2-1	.	CAGRQTTSGRYNEQFF	TGTGCCGGACGCCAAACGACTAGCGGGAGGTACAATGAGCAGTTCTTC
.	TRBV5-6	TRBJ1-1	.	CASSPAGNEAFF	TGTGCCAGCAGCCCTGCAGGGAATGAAGCTTTCTTT
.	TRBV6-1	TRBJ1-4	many	CASSQSGESSTNEKLFF	TGTGCCAGCAGCCAATCAGGGGAGTCCTCAACTAATGAAAAACTGTTTTTT
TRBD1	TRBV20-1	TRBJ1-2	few	CSARAVTGVGYTF	TGCAGTGCTAGAGCCGTGACAGGGGTTGGCTACACCTTC
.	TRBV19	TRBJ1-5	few	CASTHREIGPQHF	TGTGCCAGTACCCACAGGGAGATAGGGCCCCAGCATTTT
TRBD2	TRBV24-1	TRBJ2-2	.	CATSDSGTSGRYTGELFF	TGTGCCACCAGTGATTCCGGGACTAGCGGGAGATACACCGGGGAGCTGTTTTTT
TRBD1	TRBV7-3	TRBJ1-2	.	CAGSPDRILGYTF	TGTGCCGGCAGCCCGGACAGGATCCTCGGCTACACCTTC
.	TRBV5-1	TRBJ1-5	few	CASSLSGRGEQPQHF	TGCGCCAGCAGCTTGTCTGGCAGGGGAGAACAGCCCCAGCATTTT